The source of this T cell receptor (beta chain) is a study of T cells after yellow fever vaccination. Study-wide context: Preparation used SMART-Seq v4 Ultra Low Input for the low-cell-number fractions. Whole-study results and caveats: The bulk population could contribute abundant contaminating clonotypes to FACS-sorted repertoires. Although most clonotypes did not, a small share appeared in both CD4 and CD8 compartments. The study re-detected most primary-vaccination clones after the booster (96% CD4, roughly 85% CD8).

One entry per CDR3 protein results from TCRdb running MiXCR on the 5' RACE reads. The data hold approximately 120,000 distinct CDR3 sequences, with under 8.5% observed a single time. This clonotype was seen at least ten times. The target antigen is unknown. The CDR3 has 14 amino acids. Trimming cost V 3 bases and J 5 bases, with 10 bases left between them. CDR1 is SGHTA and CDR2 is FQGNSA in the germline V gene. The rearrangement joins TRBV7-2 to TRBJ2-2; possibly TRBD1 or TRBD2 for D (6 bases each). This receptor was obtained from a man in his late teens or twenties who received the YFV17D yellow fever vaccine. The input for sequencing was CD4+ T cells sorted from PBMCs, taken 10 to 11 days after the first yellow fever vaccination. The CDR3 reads CASSFGGETGELFF. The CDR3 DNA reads TGTGCCAGCAGCTTCGGGGGCGAGACCGGGGAGCTGTTTTTT.